This T cell receptor (beta chain) was observed in a study of T cell responses to AZD1222 COVID-19 vaccine. Overall study findings and caveats: Distributed over spike, vaccine-associated CD4 TCRs predominated at 160-218 and 743-854. Clonal diversity was possibly underestimated; the donors were predominantly white British and more often female.

Remarks on this clone: Its target is not known.

Clones were sequenced by immunoSEQ multiplex PCR, and TCRdb holds only the in-frame ones, with some missing. The sample yields roughly 100,000 clones, roughly 89% seen once. The CDR3 covers 12 residues. Per germline, CDR1 MNHEY and CDR2 SVGAGI. V was pared by 8 bases and J by 8 bases, with 13 bases between. Second-dose recipients at about 4 or about 12 weeks were treated as one pooled group. The starting material was peripheral blood, obtained 28 days after the second AZD1222 dose. The chain has TRBV6-5 and TRBJ2-4, with a tentative D call TRBD2 (5 bases). This clonotype was sampled from an adult who received the AZD1222 COVID-19 vaccine. In DNA form, the CDR3 reads TGTGCCAGCTACCGGTCCGGGGACATTCAGTACTTC. It specifies CASYRSGDIQYF.